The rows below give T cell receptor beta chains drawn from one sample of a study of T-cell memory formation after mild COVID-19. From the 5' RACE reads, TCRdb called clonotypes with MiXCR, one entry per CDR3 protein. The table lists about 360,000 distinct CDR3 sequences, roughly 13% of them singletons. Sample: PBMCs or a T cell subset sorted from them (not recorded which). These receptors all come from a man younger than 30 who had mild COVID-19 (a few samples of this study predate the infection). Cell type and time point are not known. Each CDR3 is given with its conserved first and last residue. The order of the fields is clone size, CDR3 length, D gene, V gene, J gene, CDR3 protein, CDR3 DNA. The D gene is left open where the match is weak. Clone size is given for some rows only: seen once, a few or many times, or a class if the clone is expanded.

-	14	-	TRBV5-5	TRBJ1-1	CASSLVQMNTEAFF	TGTGCCAGCAGCTTGGTACAGATGAACACTGAAGCTTTCTTT
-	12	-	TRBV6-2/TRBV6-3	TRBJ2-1	CASSYYAKGQFF	TGTGCCAGCAGTTACTATGCCAAGGGGCAGTTCTTC
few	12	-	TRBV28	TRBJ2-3	CASSLARDTQYF	TGTGCCAGCAGTTTAGCGCGGGATACGCAGTATTTT
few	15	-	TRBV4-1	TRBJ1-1	CASSRLGGPGTEAFF	TGCGCCAGCAGCCGTCTCGGGGGCCCGGGCACTGAAGCTTTCTTT
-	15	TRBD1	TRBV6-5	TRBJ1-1	CASSYVDRANTEAFF	TGTGCCAGCAGTTACGTCGACAGGGCGAACACTGAAGCTTTCTTT
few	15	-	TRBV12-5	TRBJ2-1	CASGRGTFVSNEQFF	TGTGCTAGCGGCCGGGGCACCTTCGTTAGCAATGAGCAGTTCTTC
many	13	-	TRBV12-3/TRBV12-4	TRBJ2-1	CASSLGVGNEQFF	TGTGCCAGCAGTTTAGGTGTGGGGAATGAGCAGTTCTTC
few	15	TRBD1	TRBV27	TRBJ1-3	CASREGAFSGNTIYF	TGTGCCAGCAGAGAGGGGGCGTTCTCTGGAAACACCATATATTTT
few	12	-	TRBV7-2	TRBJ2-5	CASSPPGGAQYF	TGTGCCAGCAGCCCCCCAGGAGGGGCCCAGTACTTC
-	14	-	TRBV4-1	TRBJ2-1	CASSLEGWGFEQFF	TGCGCCAGCAGCCTCGAGGGATGGGGTTTTGAGCAGTTCTTC
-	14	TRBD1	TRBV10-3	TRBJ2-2	CAIRSGGGTGELFF	TGTGCCATCAGGTCAGGGGGCGGCACCGGGGAGCTGTTTTTT
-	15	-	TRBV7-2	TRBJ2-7	CASSLEGGLSYEQYF	TGTGCCAGCAGCTTAGAGGGGGGCCTCTCCTACGAGCAGTACTTC
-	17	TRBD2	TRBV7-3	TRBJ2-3	CASSLTPSGGPTDTQYF	TGTGCCAGCAGCTTAACACCTAGCGGGGGCCCCACAGATACGCAGTATTTT
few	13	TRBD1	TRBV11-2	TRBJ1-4	CASSRDRGEKLFF	TGTGCCAGTTCTCGAGACAGGGGTGAAAAACTGTTTTTT
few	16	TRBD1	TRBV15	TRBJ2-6	CATSRDTGAGANVLTF	TGTGCCACCAGCAGAGATACAGGGGCTGGGGCCAACGTCCTGACTTTC
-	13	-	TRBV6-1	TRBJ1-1	CASSELRGTEAFF	TGTGCCAGCAGTGAACTACGAGGCACTGAAGCTTTCTTT
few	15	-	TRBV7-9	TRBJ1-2	CASSPRAAQDYGYTF	TGTGCCAGCAGCCCACGGGCCGCTCAAGACTATGGCTACACCTTC
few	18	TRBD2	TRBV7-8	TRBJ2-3	CASSLVAGGYLSTDTQYF	TGTGCCAGCAGCTTAGTAGCGGGGGGTTACCTTAGCACAGATACGCAGTATTTT
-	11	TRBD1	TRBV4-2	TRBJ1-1	CASSQGQGVSF	TGTGCCAGCAGCCAAGGACAGGGGGTCTCCTTT
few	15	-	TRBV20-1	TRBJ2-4	CSAPSTELAKNIQYF	TGCAGTGCTCCCTCGACTGAGCTAGCCAAAAACATTCAGTACTTC
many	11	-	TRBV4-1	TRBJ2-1	CASREYNEQFF	TGCGCCAGCCGGGAGTACAATGAGCAGTTCTTC
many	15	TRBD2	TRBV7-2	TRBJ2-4	CASSRDYGAKNIQYF	TGTGCCAGCAGCAGGGACTACGGGGCCAAAAACATTCAGTACTTC
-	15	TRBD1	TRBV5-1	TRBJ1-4	CASSAEQGEIVRLFF	TGCGCCAGCAGCGCGGAACAGGGGGAAATTGTGCGACTGTTTTTT
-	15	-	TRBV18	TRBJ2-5	CASSPSGSYQETQYF	TGTGCCAGCTCACCGTCAGGCTCGTACCAAGAGACCCAGTACTTC
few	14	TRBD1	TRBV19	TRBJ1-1	CASTRTGGDTEAFF	TGTGCCAGTACCCGGACAGGGGGGGACACTGAAGCTTTCTTT
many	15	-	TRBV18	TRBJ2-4	CASSPPPVSGNIQYF	TGTGCCAGCTCACCGCCCCCTGTTAGTGGAAACATTCAGTACTTC
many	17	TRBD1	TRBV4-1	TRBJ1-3	CASSQADRGLSGNTIYF	TGCGCCAGCAGCCAAGCGGACAGGGGGCTTTCTGGAAACACCATATATTTT
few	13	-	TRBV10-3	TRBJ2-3	CAISGGFTDTQYF	TGTGCCATCAGTGGGGGATTCACAGATACGCAGTATTTT
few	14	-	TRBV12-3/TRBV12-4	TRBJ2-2	CASSLALGGGELFF	TGTGCCAGCAGTTTAGCGCTGGGGGGCGGGGAGCTGTTTTTT
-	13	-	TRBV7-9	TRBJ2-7	CASSPPASYEQYF	TGTGCCAGCAGCCCCCCGGCTAGCTACGAGCAGTACTTC
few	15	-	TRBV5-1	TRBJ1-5	CASSLSYGPGQPQHF	TGCGCCAGCAGCTTGTCTTACGGACCGGGCCAGCCCCAGCATTTT
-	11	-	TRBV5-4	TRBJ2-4	CASSFRGIQYF	TGTGCCAGCAGCTTTAGGGGCATTCAGTACTTC
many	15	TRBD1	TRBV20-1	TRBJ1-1	CSARDQGEMNTEAFF	TGCAGTGCTAGAGACCAGGGGGAAATGAACACTGAAGCTTTCTTT
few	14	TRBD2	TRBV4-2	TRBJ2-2	CASRLVGGTGELFF	TGTGCCAGCAGACTCGTCGGGGGGACCGGGGAGCTGTTTTTT
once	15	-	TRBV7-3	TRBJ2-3	CASSHLPGRTDTQYF	TGTGCCAGCAGCCACCTACCGGGGAGGACAGATACGCAGTATTTT
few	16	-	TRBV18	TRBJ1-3	CASSPPPVGGGNTIYF	TGTGCCAGCTCACCACCCCCAGTAGGAGGTGGAAACACCATATATTTT
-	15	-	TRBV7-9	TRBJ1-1	CASSLVPGSGTEAFF	TGTGCCAGCAGCTTAGTTCCAGGGTCGGGGACTGAAGCTTTCTTT
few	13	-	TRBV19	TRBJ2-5	CASSVRDPETQYF	TGTGCCAGTAGTGTCCGGGACCCGGAGACCCAGTACTTC
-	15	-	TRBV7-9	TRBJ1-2	CASSRNPGANYGYTF	TGTGCCAGCAGCCGAAATCCAGGAGCTAACTATGGCTACACCTTC
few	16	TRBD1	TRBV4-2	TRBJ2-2	CASSQEGQGFSGELFF	TGTGCCAGCAGCCAAGAGGGACAGGGTTTTTCCGGGGAGCTGTTTTTT
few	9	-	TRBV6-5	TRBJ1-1	CASGFEAFF	TGTGCCAGCGGTTTTGAAGCTTTCTTT
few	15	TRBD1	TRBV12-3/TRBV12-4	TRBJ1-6	CASSSGGEFYSPLHF	TGTGCCAGCAGTTCAGGGGGCGAGTTTTATTCACCCCTCCACTTT
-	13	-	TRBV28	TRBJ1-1	CASNRGAYTEAFF	TGTGCCAGCAATCGGGGGGCGTACACTGAAGCTTTCTTT
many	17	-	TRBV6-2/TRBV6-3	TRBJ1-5	CASSYSIGGDGNQPQHF	TGTGCCAGCAGTTACTCGATAGGAGGGGATGGCAATCAGCCCCAGCATTTT
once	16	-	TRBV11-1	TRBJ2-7	CASSFSVSGSSYEQYF	TGTGCCAGCAGCTTTTCAGTTTCAGGGAGCTCCTACGAGCAGTACTTC
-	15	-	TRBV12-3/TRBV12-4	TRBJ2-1	CASSTTRGRFNEQFF	TGTGCCAGCAGCACGACTAGGGGCCGATTCAATGAGCAGTTCTTC
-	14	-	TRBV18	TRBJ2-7	CASSPPGGSGEQYF	TGTGCCAGCTCACCGCCTGGGGGGAGCGGGGAGCAGTACTTC
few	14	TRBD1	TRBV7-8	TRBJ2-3	CASSPHRGHHTQYF	TGTGCCAGCAGCCCCCACAGGGGGCATCATACGCAGTATTTT
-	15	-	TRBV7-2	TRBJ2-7	CASSLVGAGSYEQYF	TGTGCCAGCAGCTTAGTGGGGGCAGGCTCCTACGAGCAGTACTTC
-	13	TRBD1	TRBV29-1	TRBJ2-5	CSDYRGRMETQYF	TGCAGCGATTACAGGGGGCGCATGGAGACCCAGTACTTC
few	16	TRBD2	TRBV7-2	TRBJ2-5	CASSKRWRGNQETQYF	TGTGCCAGCAGCAAGAGATGGCGGGGGAACCAAGAGACCCAGTACTTC
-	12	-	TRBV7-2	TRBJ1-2	CASSQQPYGYTF	TGTGCCAGCAGCCAACAACCATATGGCTACACCTTC
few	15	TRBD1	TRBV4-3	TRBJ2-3	CASSLRDRGQDTQYF	TGCGCCAGCAGCCTCCGGGACAGGGGGCAAGATACGCAGTATTTT
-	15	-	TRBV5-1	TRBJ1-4	CASSLSPGANEKLFF	TGCGCCAGCAGCTTAAGTCCGGGGGCGAATGAAAAACTGTTTTTT